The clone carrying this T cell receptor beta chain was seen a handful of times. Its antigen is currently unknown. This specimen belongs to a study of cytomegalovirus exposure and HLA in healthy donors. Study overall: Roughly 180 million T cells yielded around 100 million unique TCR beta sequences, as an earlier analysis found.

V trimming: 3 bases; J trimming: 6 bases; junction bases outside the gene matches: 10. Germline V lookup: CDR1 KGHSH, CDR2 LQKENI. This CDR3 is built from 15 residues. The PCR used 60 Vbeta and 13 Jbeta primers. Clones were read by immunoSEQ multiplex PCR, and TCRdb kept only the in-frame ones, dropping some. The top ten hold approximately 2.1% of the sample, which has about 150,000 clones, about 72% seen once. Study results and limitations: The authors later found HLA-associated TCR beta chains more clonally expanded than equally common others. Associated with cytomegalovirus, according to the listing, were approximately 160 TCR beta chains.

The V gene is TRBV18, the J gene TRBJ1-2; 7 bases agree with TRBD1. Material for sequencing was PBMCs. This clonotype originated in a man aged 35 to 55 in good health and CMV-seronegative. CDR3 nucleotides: TGTGCCAGCTCACCGGGCCAGGGGGTGGAGCATGGCTACACCTTC. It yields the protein CASSPGQGVEHGYTF.